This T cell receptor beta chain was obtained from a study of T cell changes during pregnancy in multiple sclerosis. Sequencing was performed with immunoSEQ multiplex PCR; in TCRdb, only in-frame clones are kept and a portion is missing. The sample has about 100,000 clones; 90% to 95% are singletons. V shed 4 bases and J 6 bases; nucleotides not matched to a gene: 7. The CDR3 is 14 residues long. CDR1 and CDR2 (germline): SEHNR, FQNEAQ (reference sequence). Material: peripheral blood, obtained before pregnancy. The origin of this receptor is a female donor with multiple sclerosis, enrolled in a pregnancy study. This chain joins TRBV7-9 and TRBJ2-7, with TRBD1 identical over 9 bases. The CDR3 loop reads CASSSAGTGREQYF. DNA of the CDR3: TGTGCCAGCAGCTCCGCCGGGACAGGGCGCGAGCAGTACTTC.